The rows below give T cell receptor beta chains drawn from one sample of a study of cytomegalovirus exposure and HLA in healthy donors. TCRdb's table, derived via immunoSEQ multiplex PCR, lists solely in-frame clones and lacks some. The table lists about 130,000 clones, around 80% of them singletons. Sequenced material: PBMCs. These receptor sequences come from a man aged 40-49 years in good health and CMV-seropositive. Both conserved end residues are part of each CDR3. The D gene is left open where the match is weak. Some rows mark clone size as missing; the rest say once, few, many or name a class of expanded clone.

clone size: NA; J gene: TRBJ2-1; V gene: TRBV25-1; D gene: NA; CDR3 DNA: TGTGCCAGCAGTGAATTTCGAGCGACCTACAATGAGCAGTTCTTC; CDR3 protein: CASSEFRATYNEQFF
clone size: NA; J gene: TRBJ2-7; V gene: TRBV28; D gene: NA; CDR3 DNA: TGTGCCAGCAGCATGGACTTGCCTCCCTACGAGCAGTACTTC; CDR3 protein: CASSMDLPPYEQYF
clone size: NA; J gene: TRBJ2-7; V gene: TRBV5-1; D gene: TRBD2; CDR3 DNA: TGCGCCAGCAGCTTGAGGACTAGCGGGAGCTACGAGCAGTACTTC; CDR3 protein: CASSLRTSGSYEQYF
clone size: NA; J gene: TRBJ1-1; V gene: TRBV7-9; D gene: NA; CDR3 DNA: TGTGCCAGCAGCTTCCAATACGGACAGTTGGGGAGCACTGAAGCTTTCTTT; CDR3 protein: CASSFQYGQLGSTEAFF
clone size: NA; J gene: TRBJ2-2; V gene: TRBV6-1; D gene: NA; CDR3 DNA: TGTGCCAGCGGGCGGGGTTTCGACACCGGGGAGCTGTTTTTT; CDR3 protein: CASGRGFDTGELFF
clone size: NA; J gene: TRBJ2-1; V gene: TRBV19; D gene: TRBD2; CDR3 DNA: TGTGCCAGTAGTGAAATGGCGGGGGGATCCTACAATGAGCAGTTCTTC; CDR3 protein: CASSEMAGGSYNEQFF
clone size: once; J gene: TRBJ2-1; V gene: TRBV2; D gene: NA; CDR3 DNA: TGTGCCAGCAGTGAAGGACAGAAGACTTTTTACAATGAGCAGTTCTTC; CDR3 protein: CASSEGQKTFYNEQFF
clone size: NA; J gene: TRBJ2-7; V gene: TRBV27; D gene: TRBD1; CDR3 DNA: TGTGCCAGCAGTTTAGGGTCAACGGGACAGGGGTATCACGAGCAGTACTTC; CDR3 protein: CASSLGSTGQGYHEQYF
clone size: NA; J gene: TRBJ1-2; V gene: TRBV9; D gene: TRBD1; CDR3 DNA: TGTGCCAGCAGCGTAGACAACAGGGGGGGCTACACCTTC; CDR3 protein: CASSVDNRGGYTF
clone size: NA; J gene: TRBJ1-1; V gene: TRBV5-1; D gene: TRBD1; CDR3 DNA: TGCGCCAGCAGCAGGGGACAGGGGGTTAGGGACACTGAAGCTTTCTTT; CDR3 protein: CASSRGQGVRDTEAFF
clone size: NA; J gene: TRBJ2-3; V gene: TRBV5-5; D gene: NA; CDR3 DNA: TGTGCCAGCAGCTTGGATAGCACCAGCACAGATACGCAGTATTTT; CDR3 protein: CASSLDSTSTDTQYF
clone size: NA; J gene: TRBJ2-7; V gene: TRBV7-3; D gene: TRBD2; CDR3 DNA: TGTGCCAGCAGCTTATCAGCGGGAGAGTACGAGCAGTACTTC; CDR3 protein: CASSLSAGEYEQYF
clone size: NA; J gene: TRBJ1-2; V gene: TRBV11-2; D gene: NA; CDR3 DNA: TGTGCCAGCAGCCAGGAACCCCCGCTCTTTGGCTACACCTTC; CDR3 protein: CASSQEPPLFGYTF
clone size: NA; J gene: TRBJ2-1; V gene: TRBV11-2; D gene: NA; CDR3 DNA: TGTGCCAGCAGCCCCCTAAACGGTTACAATGAGCAGTTCTTC; CDR3 protein: CASSPLNGYNEQFF
clone size: NA; J gene: TRBJ2-5; V gene: TRBV7-9; D gene: TRBD2; CDR3 DNA: TGTGCCAGCAGCAGGTTTAGCGGGAGGGCCCTCCCAGGGGAGACCCAGTACTTC; CDR3 protein: CASSRFSGRALPGETQYF
clone size: NA; J gene: TRBJ2-1; V gene: TRBV7-3; D gene: NA; CDR3 DNA: TGTGCCAGCAGCCCTAACCGCAATGAGCAGTTCTTC; CDR3 protein: CASSPNRNEQFF
clone size: NA; J gene: TRBJ2-5; V gene: TRBV7-7; D gene: NA; CDR3 DNA: TGTGCCAGCAGCACCAATCGCGGTCGGGAGACCCAGTACTTC; CDR3 protein: CASSTNRGRETQYF
clone size: few; J gene: TRBJ2-1; V gene: TRBV18; D gene: TRBD1; CDR3 DNA: TGTGCCAGCTCACCTATGACAGGGCTCCACAATGAGCAGTTCTTC; CDR3 protein: CASSPMTGLHNEQFF
clone size: few; J gene: TRBJ2-5; V gene: TRBV18; D gene: TRBD2; CDR3 DNA: TGTGCCAGCTCCCCCCGGCAGGGGACTAGCGGCGGGCAAGAGACCCAGTACTTC; CDR3 protein: CASSPRQGTSGGQETQYF
clone size: few; J gene: TRBJ2-2; V gene: TRBV5-1; D gene: TRBD2; CDR3 DNA: TGCGCCAGCAGCTTGGGCCTTACTAGCGAGGCCGGGGAGCTGTTTTTT; CDR3 protein: CASSLGLTSEAGELFF
clone size: NA; J gene: TRBJ1-5; V gene: TRBV4-1; D gene: NA; CDR3 DNA: TGCGCCAGCAGCCAAGTGGGAGCAATCCAGCCCCAGCATTTT; CDR3 protein: CASSQVGAIQPQHF
clone size: NA; J gene: TRBJ1-5; V gene: TRBV11-2; D gene: TRBD1; CDR3 DNA: TGTGCCAGCAGTTTACGGACAGGGTTTAATCAGCCCCAGCATTTT; CDR3 protein: CASSLRTGFNQPQHF
clone size: NA; J gene: TRBJ1-2; V gene: TRBV6-5; D gene: NA; CDR3 DNA: TGTGCCAGCAGTATCAGGGGTTACAACTATGGCTACACCTTC; CDR3 protein: CASSIRGYNYGYTF
clone size: NA; J gene: TRBJ1-4; V gene: TRBV27; D gene: NA; CDR3 DNA: TGTGCCAGCAGTTTTTCAGGGTATGAAAAACTGTTTTTT; CDR3 protein: CASSFSGYEKLFF
clone size: NA; J gene: TRBJ2-7; V gene: TRBV19; D gene: NA; CDR3 DNA: TGTGCCAGTAGTATTGGCCCCTATGCGGTTGCCTACGAGCAGTACTTC; CDR3 protein: CASSIGPYAVAYEQYF
clone size: NA; J gene: TRBJ2-5; V gene: TRBV6-5; D gene: NA; CDR3 DNA: TGTGCCAGCAGTTACACTTCCGAAGGGGACCAAGAGACCCAGTACTTC; CDR3 protein: CASSYTSEGDQETQYF
clone size: NA; J gene: TRBJ2-7; V gene: TRBV4-2; D gene: TRBD2; CDR3 DNA: TGTGCCAGCAGCCACTATCCGCCAGGGGCTAGCGGGAGGGACTACGAGCAGTACTTC; CDR3 protein: CASSHYPPGASGRDYEQYF
clone size: NA; J gene: TRBJ2-2; V gene: TRBV14; D gene: TRBD2; CDR3 DNA: TGTGCCAGCAGCCCTCTACTAGCGGGAGATACCGGGGAGCTGTTTTTT; CDR3 protein: CASSPLLAGDTGELFF
clone size: NA; J gene: TRBJ2-7; V gene: TRBV30; D gene: TRBD1; CDR3 DNA: TGTGCCTGGAGTGTCAAGGCAGGGGGCGAGCAGTACTTC; CDR3 protein: CAWSVKAGGEQYF